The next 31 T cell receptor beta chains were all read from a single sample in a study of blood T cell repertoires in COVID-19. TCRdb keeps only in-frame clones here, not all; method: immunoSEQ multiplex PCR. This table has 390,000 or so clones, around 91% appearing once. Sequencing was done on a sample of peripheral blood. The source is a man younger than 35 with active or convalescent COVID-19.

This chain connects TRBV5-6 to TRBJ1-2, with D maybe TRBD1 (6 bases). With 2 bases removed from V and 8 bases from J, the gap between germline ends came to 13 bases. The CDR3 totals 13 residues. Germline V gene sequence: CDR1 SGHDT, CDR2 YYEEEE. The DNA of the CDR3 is TGTGCCAGCAGCTTACGTCAGGGGACCGGCTACACCTTC. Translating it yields CASSLRQGTGYTF.

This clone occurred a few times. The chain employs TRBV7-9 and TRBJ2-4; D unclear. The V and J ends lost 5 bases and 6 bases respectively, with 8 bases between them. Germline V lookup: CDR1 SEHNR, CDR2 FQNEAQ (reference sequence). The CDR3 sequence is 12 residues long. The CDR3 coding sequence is TGTGCCAGCAGCCAAACTGGAAACATTCAGTACTTC. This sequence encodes CASSQTGNIQYF. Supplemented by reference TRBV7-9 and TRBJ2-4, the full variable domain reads DTGVSQNPRHKITKRGQNVTFRCDPISEHNRLYWYRQTLGQGPEFLTYFQNEAQLEKSRLLSDRFSAERPKGSFSTLEIQRTEQGDSAMYLCASSQTGNIQYFGAGTRLSVL.

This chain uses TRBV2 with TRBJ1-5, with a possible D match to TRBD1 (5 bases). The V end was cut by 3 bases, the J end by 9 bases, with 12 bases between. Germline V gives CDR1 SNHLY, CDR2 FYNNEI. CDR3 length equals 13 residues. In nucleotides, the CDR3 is TGTGCCAGCAGTGACAGGGTCCTTGGGCCCCAGCATTTT. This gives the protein CASSDRVLGPQHF.

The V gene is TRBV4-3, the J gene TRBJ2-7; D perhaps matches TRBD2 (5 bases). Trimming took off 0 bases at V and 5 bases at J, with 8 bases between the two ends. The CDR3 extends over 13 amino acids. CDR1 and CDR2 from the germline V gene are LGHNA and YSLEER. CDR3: CASSQDIGDEQYF. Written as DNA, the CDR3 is TGCGCCAGCAGCCAAGATATCGGGGACGAGCAGTACTTC.

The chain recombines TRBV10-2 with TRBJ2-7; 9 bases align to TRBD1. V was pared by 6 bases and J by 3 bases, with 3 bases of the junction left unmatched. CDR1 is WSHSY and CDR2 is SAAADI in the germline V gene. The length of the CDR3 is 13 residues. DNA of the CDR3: TGCGCCAGCAGGATGGGACAGGGCTACGAGCAGTACTTC. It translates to CASRMGQGYEQYF.

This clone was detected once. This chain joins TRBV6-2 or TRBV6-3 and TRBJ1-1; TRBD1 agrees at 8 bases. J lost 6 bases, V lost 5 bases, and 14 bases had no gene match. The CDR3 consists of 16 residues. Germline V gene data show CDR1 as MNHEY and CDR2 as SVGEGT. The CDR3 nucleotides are TGTGCCAGCAGTCAAGACCTGACAGGGGCTAGGGCTGAAGCTTTCTTT. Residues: CASSQDLTGARAEAFF.

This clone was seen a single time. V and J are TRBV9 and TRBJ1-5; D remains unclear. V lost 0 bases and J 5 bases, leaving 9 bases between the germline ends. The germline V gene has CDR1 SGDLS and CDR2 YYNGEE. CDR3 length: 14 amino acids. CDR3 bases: TGTGCCAGCAGCGTAGGGCGAGGTTATCAGCCCCAGCATTTT. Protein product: CASSVGRGYQPQHF.

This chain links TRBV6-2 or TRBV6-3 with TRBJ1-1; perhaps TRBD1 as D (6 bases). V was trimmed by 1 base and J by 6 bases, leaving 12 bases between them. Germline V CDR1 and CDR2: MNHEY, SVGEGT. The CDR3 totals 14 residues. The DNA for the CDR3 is TGTGCCAGCAGTTACTTAGGGGGAAGTCCTGAAGCTTTCTTT. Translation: CASSYLGGSPEAFF.

CDR3 nucleotides: TGTGCCAGCTCACCTAGACAGCCTGCAACTAATGAAAAACTGTTTTTT. Its translation is CASSPRQPATNEKLFF. This chain links TRBV18 with TRBJ1-4; a possible D gene is TRBD1 (5 bases). The CDR3 is 16 amino acids. Trimming cost V 3 bases and J 0 bases, with 11 bases left between them. Per germline, CDR1 KGHSH and CDR2 LQKENI.

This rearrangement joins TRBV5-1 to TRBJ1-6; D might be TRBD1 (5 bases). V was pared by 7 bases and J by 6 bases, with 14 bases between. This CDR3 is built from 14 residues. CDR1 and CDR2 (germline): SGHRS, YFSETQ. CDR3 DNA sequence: TGCGCCAGCGGGAGGGGCGAAGGTAATTCACCCCTCCACTTT. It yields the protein CASGRGEGNSPLHF.

The CDR3, as DNA: TGTGCCAGTAGTGCCCGACTAGCGGGAGGGCCGGGCGAGCAGTACTTC. This encodes CASSARLAGGPGEQYF. The J gene is TRBJ2-7, the V gene TRBV19; 14 nucleotides line up with TRBD2. Trimming cost V 5 bases and J 6 bases; bases outside gene matches: 9. Germline assignment: CDR1 LNHDA and CDR2 SQIVND (reference sequence). There are 16 residues in the CDR3.

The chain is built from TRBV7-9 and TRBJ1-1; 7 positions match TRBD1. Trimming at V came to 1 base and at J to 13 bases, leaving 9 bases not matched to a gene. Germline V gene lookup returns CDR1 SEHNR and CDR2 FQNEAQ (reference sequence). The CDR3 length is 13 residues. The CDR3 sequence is CASSLEATGLIFF. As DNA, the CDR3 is TGTGCCAGCAGCTTAGAGGCGACAGGGCTAATTTTCTTT.

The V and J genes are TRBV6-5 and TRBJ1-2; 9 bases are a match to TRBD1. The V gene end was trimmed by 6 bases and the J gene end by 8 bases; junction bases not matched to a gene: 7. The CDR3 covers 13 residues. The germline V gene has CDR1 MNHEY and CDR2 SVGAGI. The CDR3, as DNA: TGTGCCAGCAGCAGCGGACAGGGGAACGGCTACACCTTC. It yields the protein CASSSGQGNGYTF.

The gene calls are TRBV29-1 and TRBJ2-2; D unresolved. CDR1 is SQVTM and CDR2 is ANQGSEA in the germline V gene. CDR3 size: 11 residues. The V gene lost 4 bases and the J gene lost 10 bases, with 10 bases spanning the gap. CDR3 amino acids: CSVVFGEELFF. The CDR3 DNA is TGCAGCGTTGTTTTTGGAGAGGAGCTGTTTTTT.

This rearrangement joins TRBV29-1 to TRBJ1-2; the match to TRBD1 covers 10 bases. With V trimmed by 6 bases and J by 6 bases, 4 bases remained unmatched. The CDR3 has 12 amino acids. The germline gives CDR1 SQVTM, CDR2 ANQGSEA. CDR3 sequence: CSVHGTGDGYTF. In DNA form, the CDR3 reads TGCAGCGTGCACGGGACAGGGGATGGCTACACCTTC.

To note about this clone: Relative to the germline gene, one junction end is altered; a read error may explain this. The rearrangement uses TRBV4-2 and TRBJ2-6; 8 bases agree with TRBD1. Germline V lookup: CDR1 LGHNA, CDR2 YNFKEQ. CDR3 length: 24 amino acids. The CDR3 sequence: CASSQDRPVDRGLATNSGANVLTF. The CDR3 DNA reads TGTGCCAGCAGCCAAGACCGGCCCGTCGACAGGGGATTGGCGACAAACTCTGGGGCCAACGTGCTGACTTTC.

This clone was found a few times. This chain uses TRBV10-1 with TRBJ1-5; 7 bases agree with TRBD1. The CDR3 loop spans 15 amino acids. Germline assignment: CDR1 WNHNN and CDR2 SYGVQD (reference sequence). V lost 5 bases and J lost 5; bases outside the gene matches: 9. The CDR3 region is CASSLTGTVDQPQHF. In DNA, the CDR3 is TGCGCCAGCAGTCTGACAGGGACCGTGGATCAGCCCCAGCATTTT.

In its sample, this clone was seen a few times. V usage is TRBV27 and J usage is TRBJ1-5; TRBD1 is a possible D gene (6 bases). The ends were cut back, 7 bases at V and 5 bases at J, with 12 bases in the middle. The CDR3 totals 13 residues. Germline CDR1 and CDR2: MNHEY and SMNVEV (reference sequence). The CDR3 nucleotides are TGTGCCAGCAAGGGGGTCGGTCATCAGCCCCAGCATTTT. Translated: CASKGVGHQPQHF.

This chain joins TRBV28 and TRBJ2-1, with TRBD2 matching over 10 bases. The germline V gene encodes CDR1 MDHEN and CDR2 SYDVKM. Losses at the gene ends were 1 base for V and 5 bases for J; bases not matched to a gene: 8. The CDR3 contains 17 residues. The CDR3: CASSLSSSGRPHNEQFF. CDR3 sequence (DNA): TGTGCCAGCAGTTTATCCTCTAGCGGGAGACCCCACAATGAGCAGTTCTTC.

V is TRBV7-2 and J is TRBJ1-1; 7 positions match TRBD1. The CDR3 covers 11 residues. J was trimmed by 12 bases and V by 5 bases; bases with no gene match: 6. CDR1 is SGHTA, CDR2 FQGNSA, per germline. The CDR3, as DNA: TGTGCCAGCAGCCGGGACAGCTTTACTTTCTTT. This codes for CASSRDSFTFF.

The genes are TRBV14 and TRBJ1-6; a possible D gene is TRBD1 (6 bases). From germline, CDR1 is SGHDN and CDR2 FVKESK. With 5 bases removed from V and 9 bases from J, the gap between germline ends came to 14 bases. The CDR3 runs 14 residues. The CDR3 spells CASSTRGASSPLHF. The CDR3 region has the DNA TGTGCCAGCAGCACCCGGGGGGCAAGTTCACCCCTCCACTTT.

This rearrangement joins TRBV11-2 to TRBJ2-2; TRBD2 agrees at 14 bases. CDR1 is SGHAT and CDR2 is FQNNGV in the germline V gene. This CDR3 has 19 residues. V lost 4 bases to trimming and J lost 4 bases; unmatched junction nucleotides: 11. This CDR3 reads CASSSPLYGLAGGTGELFF. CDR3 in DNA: TGTGCCAGCAGCTCCCCCCTATATGGACTAGCGGGGGGCACCGGGGAGCTGTTTTTT.

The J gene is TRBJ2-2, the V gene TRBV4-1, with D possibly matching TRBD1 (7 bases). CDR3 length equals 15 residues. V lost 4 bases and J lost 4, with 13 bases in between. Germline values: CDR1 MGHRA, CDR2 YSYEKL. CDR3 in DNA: TGCGCCAGCAGCCCTCAGGGGGGTGGCACCGGGGAGCTGTTTTTT. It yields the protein CASSPQGGGTGELFF.

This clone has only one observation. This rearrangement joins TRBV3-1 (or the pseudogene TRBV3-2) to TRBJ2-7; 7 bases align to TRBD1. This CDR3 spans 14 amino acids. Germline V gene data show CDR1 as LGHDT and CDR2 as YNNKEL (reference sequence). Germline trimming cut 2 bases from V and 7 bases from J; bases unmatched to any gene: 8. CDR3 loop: CASSQPDRVGEQYF. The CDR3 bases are TGTGCCAGCAGCCAACCCGACAGGGTCGGTGAGCAGTACTTC.

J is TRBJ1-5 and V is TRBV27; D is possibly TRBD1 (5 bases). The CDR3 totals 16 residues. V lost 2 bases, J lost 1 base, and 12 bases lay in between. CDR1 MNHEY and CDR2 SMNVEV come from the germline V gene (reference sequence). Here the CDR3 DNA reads TGTGCCAGCAGTTTAACCCCAGGGCTCAGCAATCAGCCCCAGCATTTT. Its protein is CASSLTPGLSNQPQHF.

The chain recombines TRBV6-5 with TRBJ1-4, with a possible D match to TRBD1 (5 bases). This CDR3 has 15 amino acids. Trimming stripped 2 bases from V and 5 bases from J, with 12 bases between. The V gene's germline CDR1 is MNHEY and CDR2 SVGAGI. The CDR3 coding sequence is TGTGCCAGCAGTTACCCTGGTGGGGGGAATGAAAAACTGTTTTTT. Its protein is CASSYPGGGNEKLFF.

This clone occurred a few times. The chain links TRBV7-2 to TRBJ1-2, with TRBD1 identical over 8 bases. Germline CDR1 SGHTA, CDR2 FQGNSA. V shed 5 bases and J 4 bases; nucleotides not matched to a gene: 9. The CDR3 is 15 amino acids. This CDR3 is CASSQTGGKTYGYTF. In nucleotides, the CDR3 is TGTGCCAGCAGCCAAACAGGGGGAAAAACCTATGGCTACACCTTC.

This chain's CDR3 is CASSIQGAEKLFF. CDR3 nucleotide sequence: TGTGCCAGCAGTATACAGGGTGCTGAAAAACTGTTTTTT. V is TRBV27 and J is TRBJ1-4; D possibly corresponds to TRBD1 (6 bases). The CDR3 sequence is 13 residues long. V lost 5 bases, J lost 7 bases, and 11 bases lay in between. CDR1 is MNHEY and CDR2 is SMNVEV in the germline V gene (reference sequence).

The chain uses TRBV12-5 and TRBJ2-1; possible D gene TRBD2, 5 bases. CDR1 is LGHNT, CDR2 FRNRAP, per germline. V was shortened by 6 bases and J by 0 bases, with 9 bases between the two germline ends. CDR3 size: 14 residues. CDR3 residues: CASGPGSSYNEQFF. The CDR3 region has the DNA TGTGCTAGTGGCCCGGGGAGCTCCTACAATGAGCAGTTCTTC.

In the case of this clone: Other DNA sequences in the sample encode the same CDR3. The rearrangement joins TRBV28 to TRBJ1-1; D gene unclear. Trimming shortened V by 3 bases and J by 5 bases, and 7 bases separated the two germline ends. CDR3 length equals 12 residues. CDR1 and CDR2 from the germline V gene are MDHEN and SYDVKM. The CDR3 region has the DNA TGTGCCAGCAGTTTGCGGGGTACTGAAGCTTTCTTT. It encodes CASSLRGTEAFF.

Written as DNA, the CDR3 is TGTGCCAGCAGCCAACCGGACAGGGGGCCCAATGGCTACACCTTC. This sequence encodes CASSQPDRGPNGYTF. V usage is TRBV4-2 and J usage is TRBJ1-2, with 11 bases fitting TRBD1. The CDR3 consists of 15 residues. V shed 2 bases and J 6 bases; nucleotides not matched to a gene: 5. The germline V gene encodes CDR1 LGHNA and CDR2 YNFKEQ.